This TCR beta chain originates from a study of regulatory T cells in long-lasting Graves disease. Libraries of TCR beta came from iRepertoire HTBI primers plus Arm-PCR of CDR3 regions. One entry per CDR3 protein results from TCRdb running MiXCR on the multiplex PCR reads. The data contain about 300,000 distinct CDR3 sequences, under 20% of them singletons. The study's findings and limits: Compared with new cases, persistent Graves' patients showed reduced TCR diversity.

This clonotype was seen a few times. Its antigen is still unknown. As for time point: newly diagnosed GD, antithyroid drugs for less than 3 months. Researchers made the TCR library from RNA that was extracted from PBMCs. From each patient, approximately 9 milliliters of peripheral blood was drawn and collected into an EDTA anticoagulant tube. Germline V CDR1 and CDR2: DFQATT, SNEGSKA (reference sequence). Trimming left V 3 bases short and J 1 base short, with 15 bases between. There are 15 residues in the CDR3. The sequence came from a female donor with Graves disease. The chain joins TRBV20-1 to TRBJ2-5, with D possibly TRBD2 on 5 matching bases. The sample here was peripheral blood mononuclear cells (PBMCs), taken at new diagnosis, from a patient treated with antithyroid drugs. This chain's CDR3 is CSASVLALIQETQYF. CDR3 in DNA: TGCAGTGCTAGTGTCCTAGCCCTCATCCAAGAGACCCAGTACTTC.